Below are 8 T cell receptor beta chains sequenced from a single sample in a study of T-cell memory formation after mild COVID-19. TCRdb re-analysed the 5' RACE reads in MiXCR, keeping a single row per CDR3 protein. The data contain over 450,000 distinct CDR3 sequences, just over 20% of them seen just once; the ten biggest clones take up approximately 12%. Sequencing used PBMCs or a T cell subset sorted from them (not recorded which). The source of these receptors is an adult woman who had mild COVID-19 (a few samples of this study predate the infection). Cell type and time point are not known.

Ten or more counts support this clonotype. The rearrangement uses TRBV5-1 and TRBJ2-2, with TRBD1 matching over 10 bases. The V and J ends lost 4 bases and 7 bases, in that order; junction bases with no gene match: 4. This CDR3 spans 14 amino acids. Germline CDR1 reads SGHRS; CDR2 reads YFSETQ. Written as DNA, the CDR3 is TGCGCCAGCAGCGGGGGACAGGGGATCGGGGAGCTGTTTTTT. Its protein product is CASSGGQGIGELFF.

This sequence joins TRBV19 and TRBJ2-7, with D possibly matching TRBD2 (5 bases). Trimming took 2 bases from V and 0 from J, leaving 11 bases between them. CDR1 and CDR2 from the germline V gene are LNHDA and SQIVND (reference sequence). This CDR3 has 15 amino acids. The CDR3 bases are TGTGCCAGTAGTATACACGTAACTAGCTCCTACGAGCAGTACTTC. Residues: CASSIHVTSSYEQYF. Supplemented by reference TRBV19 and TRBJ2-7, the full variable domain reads DGGITQSPKYLFRKEGQNVTLSCEQNLNHDAMYWYRQDPGQGLRLIYYSQIVNDFQKGDIAEGYSVSREKKESFPLTVTSAQKNPTAFYLCASSIHVTSSYEQYFGPGTRLTVT.

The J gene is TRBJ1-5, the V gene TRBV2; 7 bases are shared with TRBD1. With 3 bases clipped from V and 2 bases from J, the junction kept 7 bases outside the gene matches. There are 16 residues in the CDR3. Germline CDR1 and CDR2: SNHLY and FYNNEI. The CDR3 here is CASSELQGKGNQPQHF. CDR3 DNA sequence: TGTGCCAGCAGTGAGTTACAGGGGAAGGGCAATCAGCCCCAGCATTTT.

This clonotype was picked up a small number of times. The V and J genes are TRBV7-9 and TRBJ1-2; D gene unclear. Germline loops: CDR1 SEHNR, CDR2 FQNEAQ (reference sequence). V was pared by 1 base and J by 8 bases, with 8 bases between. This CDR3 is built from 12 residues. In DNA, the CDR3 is TGTGCCAGCAGCTTAGGCAGTTCAGGCTACACCTTC. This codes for CASSLGSSGYTF.

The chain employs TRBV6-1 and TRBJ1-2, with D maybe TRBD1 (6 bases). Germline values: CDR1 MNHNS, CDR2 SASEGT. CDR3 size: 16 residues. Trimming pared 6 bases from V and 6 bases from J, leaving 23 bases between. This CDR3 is CASSEWATGDLNGYTF. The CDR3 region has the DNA TGTGCCAGCAGCGAATGGGCGACAGGAGATCTTAATGGCTACACCTTC.

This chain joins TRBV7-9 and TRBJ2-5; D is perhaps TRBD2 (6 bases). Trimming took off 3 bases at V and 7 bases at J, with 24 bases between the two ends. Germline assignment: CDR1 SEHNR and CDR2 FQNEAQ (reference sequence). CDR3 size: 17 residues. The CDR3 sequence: CASSFAGGWWYGGTQYF. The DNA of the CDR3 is TGTGCCAGCAGCTTCGCCGGGGGTTGGTGGTATGGAGGGACCCAGTACTTC.

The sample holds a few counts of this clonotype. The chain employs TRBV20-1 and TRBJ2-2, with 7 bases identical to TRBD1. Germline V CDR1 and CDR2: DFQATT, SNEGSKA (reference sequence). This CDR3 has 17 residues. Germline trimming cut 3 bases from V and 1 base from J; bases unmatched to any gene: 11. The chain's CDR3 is CSARRRVGGGNTGELFF. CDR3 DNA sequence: TGCAGTGCTAGGCGCCGGGTAGGGGGCGGGAACACCGGGGAGCTGTTTTTT.

CDR3 sequence (DNA): TGTGCCATCAGCAACGCTAAGCCCAAGAGCGAGCAGTACTTC. It is translated as CAISNAKPKSEQYF. The chain carries TRBV10-3 and TRBJ2-7; D is unclear. Germline lookup yields CDR1 ENHRY and CDR2 SYGVKD. V was cut by 6 bases and J by 6 bases, with 18 bases left in between. CDR3 length equals 14 residues.